This T cell receptor beta chain was observed in a study of T cell changes during pregnancy in multiple sclerosis (dated by TCRdb to about 2019). Concerning the study at large: The study looked at changes in the T cell repertoire across pregnancy in women with multiple sclerosis.

There are 16 amino acids in the CDR3, from cysteine to phenylalanine inclusive. Here the CDR3 DNA is all that survives: 48 bases in frame from base 1. Cut back by 6 bases and 8 bases, the V and J ends lie 22 bases apart. The germline V gene encodes CDR1 MNHNS and CDR2 SASEGT. Library preparation was by the immunoSEQ multiplex PCR assay. TCRdb re-hosts the immuneACCESS table, in-frame sequences only. Its copies lack some clones; in the studies checked, an unresolved V gene accounts for under half of them, and the cause for the rest is not known. For this sample there are around 70,000 clones; about 91% appear just once. Roughly 1.5% of the sample is taken by the ten largest. Remarks on this clone: What this receptor recognizes is not known. No qualities accompany the bases; no much larger clone lies one base away.

The source is a female donor with multiple sclerosis, enrolled in a pregnancy study. This receptor chain uses TRBV6-1 and TRBJ1-4, with no reliable assignment of the D segment. The specimen was peripheral blood, collected after pregnancy. For the CDR3, the sequence is CASSERFALRAEKLFF. At the DNA level, the sequence is TGTGCCAGCAGCGAAAGGTTTGCCCTTAGAGCGGAAAAACTGTTTTTT.